This entry lists 20 T cell receptor beta chains sequenced from one sample in a study of blood T cells in healthy people across ages. A second PCR, run for roughly 7 to 11 cycles, used a sample-barcoded 5' primer plus a J-beta primer mix. In TCRdb, the 5' RACE reads were re-called with MiXCR into one record per CDR3 protein. The sample has 1.5 million to 2 million distinct CDR3 sequences, under 30% seen once. The sample was blood. These receptors were obtained from a woman in her 30s in good health.

For this clonotype: A junction end diverges from the germline sequence, so it may reflect a read error. The chain uses TRBV6-2 or TRBV6-3 and TRBJ2-2, with TRBD2 matching over 8 bases. The germline V gene encodes CDR1 MNHEY and CDR2 SVGEGT. There are 18 residues in the CDR3. The CDR3 sequence is CASSYSLSGGTNTGEPFF. CDR3 in DNA: TGTGCCAGCAGTTACTCGTTGAGCGGGGGTACCAACACCGGGGAGCCGTTTTTT.

This clonotype was observed a single time. The genes are TRBV6-5 and TRBJ2-5, with D unresolved. The CDR3 length is 16 residues. The ends were cut back, 0 bases at V and 4 bases at J, with 15 bases in the middle. Germline lookup yields CDR1 MNHEY and CDR2 SVGAGI. The CDR3 bases are TGTGCCAGCAGTTACTCGTCTGGCCCTCAAGGAGAGACCCAGTACTTC. It encodes CASSYSSGPQGETQYF.

The chain carries TRBV27 and TRBJ2-7; weak D call: TRBD2 (5 bases). In germline, CDR1 is MNHEY, CDR2 SMNVEV (reference sequence). With 10 bases removed from V and 0 bases from J, the gap between germline ends came to 13 bases. This CDR3 comprises 13 residues. CDR3 in amino acids: CATKGGYSYEQYF. The CDR3 coding sequence is TGTGCCACCAAAGGAGGTTACTCCTACGAGCAGTACTTC.

This clonotype was seen a few times. The gene calls are TRBV20-1 and TRBJ2-7; the match to TRBD2 covers 7 bases. The CDR3 covers 12 residues. Germline V lookup: CDR1 DFQATT, CDR2 SNEGSKA (reference sequence). Trimming cost V 7 bases and J 2 bases; bases outside gene matches: 5. The CDR3 DNA reads TGCAGTGGGGCTAGCGGAACCTACGAGCAGTACTTC. Translated, it gives CSGASGTYEQYF.

The CDR3 is CASGTTGVSQYF. The CDR3 DNA follows: TGTGCCTCCGGGACGACGGGGGTGTCCCAGTACTTC. The V and J genes are TRBV12-3 or TRBV12-4 and TRBJ2-5, with D perhaps TRBD2 (6 bases). The V end was cut by 11 bases, the J end by 9 bases, with 19 bases between. The CDR3 has 12 amino acids.

This clonotype was detected many times. The CDR3 here is CASSPSGGADEQFF. The DNA of the CDR3 is TGTGCCAGCAGTCCTAGCGGGGGGGCCGATGAGCAGTTCTTC. V usage is TRBV12-3 or TRBV12-4 and J usage is TRBJ2-1; the match to TRBD2 covers 12 bases. V was pared by 5 bases and J by 8 bases, with 4 bases of the junction left unmatched. The CDR3 totals 14 residues.

In its sample, this clonotype was seen a few times. This chain joins TRBV29-1 and TRBJ1-2, with 7 bases matching TRBD1. V lost 2 bases to trimming and J lost 3 bases; unmatched junction nucleotides: 3. In germline, CDR1 is SQVTM, CDR2 ANQGSEA. The CDR3 sequence is 13 residues long. In DNA form, the CDR3 reads TGCAGCGTTGAAACAGGGGCGGACTATGGCTACACCTTC. Translation: CSVETGADYGYTF.

V and J are TRBV7-3 and TRBJ2-1; D is undetermined. Germline V gene lookup returns CDR1 SGHTA and CDR2 FQGTGA. CDR3 length equals 18 residues. Between the trimmed V and J ends, which lost 1 base and 7 bases, there was a span of 23 bases. Written as DNA, the CDR3 is TGTGCCAGCAGCTTAAAGTGGGCCTGGGGAAGTTCGTTGAATGAGCAGTTCTTC. It translates to CASSLKWAWGSSLNEQFF.

In this sample, this clonotype turned up a few times. The rearrangement joins TRBV28 to TRBJ1-4, with D possibly being TRBD1 (6 bases). The CDR3 extends over 17 amino acids. The V end lost 4 bases, the J end lost 0 bases, and 15 bases lay between the germline ends. Germline CDR1 is MDHEN and CDR2 is SYDVKM. The CDR3 sequence is CASSSSGAASTNEKLFF. CDR3 in DNA: TGTGCCAGCAGTTCCTCGGGGGCAGCTTCAACTAATGAAAAACTGTTTTTT.

This clonotype appeared once. This chain links TRBV12-3 or TRBV12-4 with TRBJ1-4; a weak D match, TRBD1 (5 bases). V was trimmed by 6 bases and J by 0 bases, leaving 14 bases between them. The CDR3 covers 16 residues. The CDR3 loop reads CASRWDRGATNEKLFF. The CDR3 DNA reads TGTGCCAGCAGGTGGGACCGAGGAGCAACTAATGAAAAACTGTTTTTT.

The chain combines TRBV20-1 with TRBJ1-4; D is possibly TRBD1 (5 bases). The germline V gene encodes CDR1 DFQATT and CDR2 SNEGSKA (reference sequence). The CDR3 covers 12 residues. V dropped 4 bases and J dropped 2 bases, with 5 bases sitting between them. This CDR3 is CSATGTNEKLFF. CDR3 nucleotides: TGCAGTGCTACAGGGACTAATGAAAAACTGTTTTTT.

This clonotype was seen many times. The chain recombines TRBV28 with TRBJ2-5; 7 bases align to TRBD1. This CDR3 has 18 residues. The germline V gene has CDR1 MDHEN and CDR2 SYDVKM. The V and J ends lost 4 bases and 0 bases, in that order; junction bases with no gene match: 14. The CDR3 DNA follows: TGTGCCAGCAGTTCCTCGCTCACCATGGACAGGTACCAAGAGACCCAGTACTTC. Its translation: CASSSSLTMDRYQETQYF. Using reference TRBV28 and TRBJ2-5 for the parts outside the CDR3, the full variable domain is DVKVTQSSRYLVKRTGEKVFLECVQDMDHENMFWYRQDPGLGLRLIYFSYDVKMKEKGDIPEGYSVSREKKERFSLILESASTNQTSMYLCASSSSLTMDRYQETQYFGPGTRLLVL.

In the case of this clonotype: The CDR3 does not close with the conserved phenylalanine or tryptophan, likely indicating a read error. The CDR3 reads CASSLAGTAGGEQFV. For the CDR3, the DNA is TGTGCCAGCAGTTTAGCAGGGACTGCGGGGGGGGAGCAGTTCGTC. The chain combines TRBV12-3 or TRBV12-4 with TRBJ2-1, with 9 bases lining up with TRBD2. Losses at the gene ends were 0 bases for V and 10 bases for J; bases not matched to a gene: 7. The length of the CDR3 is 15 residues.

A word on this clonotype: With a much larger clone just one base away, this may be a read error. V gene TRBV28 combines with J gene TRBJ2-1, with TRBD1 as a possible D gene (5 bases). V was clipped by 5 bases and J by 13 bases, with 30 bases between them. CDR3 length: 17 amino acids. Germline loops: CDR1 MDHEN, CDR2 SYDVKM. The CDR3 here is CASSIPDSADPKNIQFF. CDR3 DNA: TGTGCCAGCAGTATACCCGACAGTGCAGACCCCAAAAACATTCAGTTCTTC.

In its sample, this clonotype was seen many times. This chain joins TRBV6-2 or TRBV6-3 and TRBJ2-1; 9 bases fit TRBD1. The CDR3 loop spans 14 amino acids. With V trimmed by 2 bases and J by 8 bases, 4 bases remained unmatched. CDR1 is MNHEY and CDR2 is SVGEGT in the germline V gene. The CDR3 nucleotides are TGTGCCAGCAGTTACCTGGGACAGGGCGATGAGCAGTTCTTC. Residues: CASSYLGQGDEQFF.

V is TRBV20-1 and J is TRBJ1-1; 7 bases agree with TRBD1. Germline-derived CDR1 and CDR2 are DFQATT and SNEGSKA (reference sequence). Trimming removed 1 base from V and 1 base from J; junction bases left unmatched: 6. The CDR3 is made up of 15 amino acids. CDR3 sequence: CSARAMTGKNTEAFF. The CDR3 bases are TGCAGTGCTAGAGCGATGACAGGGAAGAACACTGAAGCTTTCTTT.

This chain uses TRBV4-1 with TRBJ2-2; D unresolved. Germline V gene data show CDR1 as MGHRA and CDR2 as YSYEKL. The germline V and J ends were trimmed by 2 bases and 6 bases, with 10 bases remaining between them. The CDR3 contains 14 residues. As DNA, the CDR3 is TGCGCCAGCAGCCAACACCGTGGGGCCGGGGAGCTGTTTTTT. Translating it yields CASSQHRGAGELFF.

This chain uses TRBV24-1 with TRBJ2-6; no reliable D call. This CDR3 is built from 17 residues. Germline loops: CDR1 KGHDR, CDR2 SFDVKD. V shed 3 bases and J shed 0 bases, with 11 bases lying between them. For the CDR3, the DNA is TGTGCCACCAGTGATCCCGGTGGCCCCTCTGGGGCCAACGTCCTGACTTTC. Translating it yields CATSDPGGPSGANVLTF.

The chain recombines TRBV20-1 with TRBJ1-4, with D unclear. V gave up 0 bases and J gave up 6 bases, with 11 bases separating them. The CDR3 has 14 residues. CDR1 and CDR2 (germline): DFQATT, SNEGSKA (reference sequence). CDR3 loop: CSARDGLFYEKLFF. The CDR3 nucleotides read TGCAGTGCTAGAGACGGATTATTCTATGAAAAACTGTTTTTT.

V and J are TRBV27 and TRBJ1-1; TRBD1 matches at 9 bases. The CDR3 is 14 amino acids. The V gene end was trimmed by 6 bases and the J gene end by 3 bases; junction bases not matched to a gene: 5. Germline V CDR1 and CDR2: MNHEY, SMNVEV (reference sequence). The CDR3 loop is CASSGDRADTEAFF. The CDR3 coding sequence is TGTGCCAGCAGCGGGGACAGGGCTGACACTGAAGCTTTCTTT.